This entry concerns a single T cell receptor beta chain. Antigen unknown. This specimen comes from a study of CD8 T cells in ankylosing spondylitis. General observations from the study: As for the disease-linked clones, they showed a CD8+ phenotype and occurred at relatively low frequencies in peripheral blood. Matched synovial fluid from ankylosing spondylitis patients was reported to be enriched for disease-linked clones. Prior work had noted some motif variants in reactive arthritis blood and synovial fluid. Characteristic, it appeared, of ankylosing spondylitis blood was a TCR beta motif of seven or eight highly homologous variants.

Making use of molecular barcodes, quantitative 5'-RACE generated TCR beta libraries. TCRdb passed the 5' RACE reads through MiXCR, listing each CDR3 protein once. Of roughly 440,000 distinct CDR3 sequences detected, under 20% appear once; the ten largest clones hold just over 1%. This CDR3 has 12 amino acids. Trimming took 1 base from V and 7 from J, leaving 10 bases between them. CDR1 and CDR2 (germline): DFQATT, SNEGSKA (reference sequence). This clonotype was obtained from a male donor with ankylosing spondylitis. The V gene is TRBV20-1, the J gene TRBJ2-5; D perhaps matches TRBD2 (5 bases). The sequenced sample consisted of blood, either unsorted or a sorted T cell fraction (not recorded which). CDR3 protein: CSARAGDGTQYF. The DNA for the CDR3 is TGCAGTGCTAGAGCCGGGGATGGGACCCAGTACTTC.